One and the same sample provided the 9 T cell receptor beta chains below, sequenced in a study of T cell responses to AZD1222 COVID-19 vaccine. Sequencing used immunoSEQ multiplex PCR; TCRdb keeps in-frame clones, though not all of them. Here the sample spans approximately 92,000 clones, roughly 90% being singletons. Material: peripheral blood, obtained on day 0 of AZD1222 vaccination. The receptors were gathered from an adult in good health.

This clone occurred a few times. The chain combines TRBV6-2 or TRBV6-3 with TRBJ1-5; the D gene is possibly TRBD1 (6 bases). Germline loops: CDR1 MNHEY, CDR2 SVGEGT. V was shortened by 2 bases and J by 3 bases, with 11 bases between the two germline ends. CDR3 length equals 15 residues. This CDR3 reads CASSYLRGDNQPQHF. CDR3 coding DNA: TGTGCCAGCAGTTACCTCAGGGGTGACAATCAGCCCCAGCATTTT.

The rearrangement uses TRBV19 and TRBJ1-2; TRBD1 might be the D (5 bases). The V and J ends lost 7 bases and 0 bases respectively, with 12 bases between them. The CDR3 runs 14 residues. Germline lookup yields CDR1 LNHDA and CDR2 SQIVND (reference sequence). For the CDR3, the DNA is TGTGCCAGTATCAAGGACACTGCTAACTATGGCTACACCTTC. Protein product: CASIKDTANYGYTF.

CDR3 bases: TGTGCCAGCTCACCACCGGGGCGGGGGGGCCTAGATACGCAGTATTTT. Protein sequence: CASSPPGRGGLDTQYF. This chain joins TRBV18 and TRBJ2-3, with 9 bases that match TRBD2. J gave up 5 bases and V 0 bases, and 6 bases lay outside the gene matches. Germline CDR1 is KGHSH and CDR2 is LQKENI. This CDR3 is 16 amino acids long.

The chain is built from TRBV7-9 and TRBJ1-2; D call uncertain. Trimming cost V 6 bases and J 7 bases, with 12 bases left between them. The CDR3 totals 12 residues. The germline V gene has CDR1 SEHNR and CDR2 FQNEAQ (reference sequence). DNA of the CDR3: TGTGCCAGCAGAATAACAACGGGTGGCTACACCTTC. Protein sequence: CASRITTGGYTF.

DNA of the CDR3: TGTGCCAGAAAAAGACAGCCTCTTTACCGGGACAGGACCTACGAGCAGTACTTC. Protein sequence: CARKRQPLYRDRTYEQYF. This sequence joins TRBV27 and TRBJ2-7, with 8 bases fitting TRBD1. Germline CDR1 and CDR2: MNHEY and SMNVEV (reference sequence). CDR3 length: 18 residues. V shed 9 bases, J shed 2 bases, and the junction held 21 bases outside the gene matches.

DNA for the CDR3: TGTGCCAGCAGTTACTCGACAGGGAATATAGACAATGAGCAGTTCTTC. Amino acids: CASSYSTGNIDNEQFF. J is TRBJ2-1 and V is TRBV6-6, with 7 nucleotides matching TRBD1. This CDR3 contains 16 residues. V shed 0 bases and J 5 bases; nucleotides not matched to a gene: 7. From germline, CDR1 is MNHNY and CDR2 SVGAGI (reference sequence).

The chain employs TRBV12-3 or TRBV12-4 and TRBJ2-7; D is possibly TRBD2 (6 bases). V lost 3 bases, J lost 6 bases, and 9 bases lay in between. The CDR3 consists of 12 residues. This chain's CDR3 is CASSFGGTEQYF. CDR3 coding DNA: TGTGCCAGCAGTTTTGGCGGGACCGAGCAGTACTTC.

The chain uses TRBV7-6 and TRBJ2-1; 8 positions agree with TRBD2. The CDR3 spans 16 residues. V was pared by 4 bases and J by 0 bases, with 5 bases of the junction left unmatched. From germline, CDR1 is SGHVS and CDR2 FNYEAQ. CDR3: CASSSIRGGSYNEQFF. The CDR3 region has the DNA TGTGCCAGCAGCTCTATACGGGGGGGCTCCTACAATGAGCAGTTCTTC.

This chain joins TRBV29-1 and TRBJ1-3; 7 bases match TRBD1. Germline V gene data show CDR1 as SQVTM and CDR2 as ANQGSEA. The CDR3 is 14 residues long. Trimming cost V 0 bases and J 5 bases; bases outside gene matches: 4. CDR3 coding DNA: TGCAGCGTTGAAGATGGGGGACAGCGAAACACCATATATTTT. Translation gives CSVEDGGQRNTIYF.